The rows below give T cell receptor beta chains drawn from one sample of a study of T-cell reconstitution after alpha-beta-depleted transplantation in children. In TCRdb, the PCR reads were re-called with MiXCR into one record per CDR3 protein. The sample consists of about 610,000 distinct CDR3 sequences, approximately 10% of them appearing once. The sample was PBMCs from the stem cell graft donor, taken from the stem cell graft. Source of these receptors: a human donor who donated a stem cell graft to a child with acute myeloid leukemia. The CDR3 runs from the conserved cysteine through the conserved F or W. A D gene is named only where the DNA matches it firmly. Where a row states a size, it is once, few, many or the class of an expanded clone; other rows omit it.

.	TRBV20-1	.	TRBJ2-3	TGCAGTGCTAGCGGACAGACGACAGATACGCAGTATTTT	CSASGQTTDTQYF
.	TRBV20-1	many	TRBJ2-7	TGCAGTGCTCGGCTTTCGACAGACGAGCAGTACTTC	CSARLSTDEQYF
.	TRBV7-9	.	TRBJ2-3	TGTGCCAGCATCCCAGATACGCAGTATTTT	CASIPDTQYF
TRBD1	TRBV11-1	.	TRBJ2-7	TGTGCCAGCAGCCCCCCGGACAGGCTCGGCTCCTACGAGCAGTACTTC	CASSPPDRLGSYEQYF
.	TRBV7-3	few	TRBJ2-2	TGTGCCAGCCAAGGGGGGAACACCGGGGAGCTGTTTTTT	CASQGGNTGELFF
.	TRBV20-1	.	TRBJ2-1	TGCAGTGCTATACGCCAGCTTCCCCAGGACAATGAGCAGTTCTTC	CSAIRQLPQDNEQFF
TRBD2	TRBV12-3/TRBV12-4	.	TRBJ2-3	TGTGCCAGCACCAGAGCGGGAAGGGTAGATACGCAGTATTTT	CASTRAGRVDTQYF
TRBD1	TRBV4-2	many	TRBJ2-2	TGTGCCAGCAGCCTAGGAGACAGGGTTAGCGGGGAGCTGTTTTTT	CASSLGDRVSGELFF
.	TRBV9	few	TRBJ1-6	TGTGCCAGCAGCGAACAGGGTGGCCAATCACCCCTCCACTTT	CASSEQGGQSPLHF
.	TRBV5-1	many	TRBJ2-7	TGCGCCAGCAGCTCCGCCCGACCAACCATATCTGGCGACGAGCAGTACTTC	CASSSARPTISGDEQYF
.	TRBV24-1	.	TRBJ2-1	TGTGCCACCAGTTCCGTGGGGAGAGGATACAATGAGCAGTTCTTC	CATSSVGRGYNEQFF
TRBD2	TRBV6-2/TRBV6-3	.	TRBJ2-1	TGTGCCAGCAGTTTTGGGACTAGCGGGAGGAGATACAATGAGCAGTTCTTC	CASSFGTSGRRYNEQFF
.	TRBV18	.	TRBJ2-1	TGTGCCAGCTCACCACCGACGGCAGGGGCATACAATGAGCAGTTCTTC	CASSPPTAGAYNEQFF
.	TRBV10-3	few	TRBJ2-3	TGTGCCATCAGTGGGGACCAAAGCACAGATACGCAGTATTTT	CAISGDQSTDTQYF
.	TRBV6-5	few	TRBJ1-4	TGTGCCAGCAGTTACTCAGGCTTAAGCGATGAAAAACTGTTTTTT	CASSYSGLSDEKLFF
.	TRBV14	many	TRBJ2-7	TGTGCCAGCAGCCAAGATATAAGAGGCGAGCAGTACTTC	CASSQDIRGEQYF
.	TRBV7-2	many	TRBJ1-4	TGTGCCAGCAGCTTAGGGGGCTCGAGTGAAAAACTGTTTTTT	CASSLGGSSEKLFF
TRBD2	TRBV6-2/TRBV6-3	.	TRBJ2-7	TGTGCCAGCAGTTACCGCGGGAGGGCCCTCCGTCTCCCCTACGAGCAGTACTTC	CASSYRGRALRLPYEQYF
.	TRBV5-1	many	TRBJ2-7	TGCGCCAGCAGCTCCCAAACTAGTAATCTCTACGAGCAGTACTTC	CASSSQTSNLYEQYF
TRBD2	TRBV14	many	TRBJ2-4	TGTGCCAGCAGCCAAGATAGTGGAGCGGGAAACCTAGCCAAAAACATTCAGTACTTC	CASSQDSGAGNLAKNIQYF
.	TRBV20-1	few	TRBJ2-2	TGCAGTGCTAGAGGGAGCTCTAGGGGACCCGCCGGGGAGCTGTTTTTT	CSARGSSRGPAGELFF
TRBD1	TRBV20-1	few	TRBJ1-4	TGCAGTGCCCCACCGACAGGGGAAGTTGAAAAACTGTTTTTT	CSAPPTGEVEKLFF
TRBD2	TRBV30	.	TRBJ2-2	TGTGCCTGGAGTGGGACTAGCCGCGGCACCGGGGAGCTGTTTTTT	CAWSGTSRGTGELFF
.	TRBV5-1	.	TRBJ2-5	TGCGCCAGCAGCTTGAATAAGATTACGGAGAGTCAAGAGACCCAGTACTTC	CASSLNKITESQETQYF
.	TRBV2	.	TRBJ1-1	TGTGCCAGCATCAACAGGGAAGACTTTTACTTGGGCACTGAAGCTTTCTTT	CASINREDFYLGTEAFF